These 31 T cell receptor beta chains were sequenced from one sample in a study of cytomegalovirus exposure and HLA in healthy donors. Use of 60 Vbeta and 13 Jbeta primers characterized the PCR. Assay: immunoSEQ multiplex PCR; the TCRdb copy retains only in-frame clones and omits some. Of around 140,000 clones listed, roughly three quarters are singletons. The sequenced sample consisted of PBMCs. The receptors were gathered from a woman younger than 35 in good health and CMV-seronegative.

V usage is TRBV19 and J usage is TRBJ1-5; 7 bases line up with TRBD1. The CDR3 runs to 15 residues. V shed 8 bases, J shed 7 bases, and the junction held 14 bases outside the gene matches. The germline gives CDR1 LNHDA, CDR2 SQIVND (reference sequence). Here the CDR3 reads CASSAIDRDGQPQHF. For the CDR3, the DNA is TGTGCCAGTTCCGCGATCGACAGGGACGGGCAGCCCCAGCATTTT.

The chain is built from TRBV19 and TRBJ1-1; TRBD1 aligns across 7 bases. The V segment lost 6 bases and the J segment 1 base; nucleotides outside the gene matches: 8. The CDR3 contains 15 residues. Germline values: CDR1 LNHDA, CDR2 SQIVND (reference sequence). The CDR3 DNA is TGTGCCAGTAGGACCGAAAGGGACAGGAACACTGAAGCTTTCTTT. Translation: CASRTERDRNTEAFF.

The chain combines TRBV10-3 with TRBJ1-5; D remains unclear. Germline V lookup: CDR1 ENHRY, CDR2 SYGVKD. This CDR3 has 15 residues. V lost 0 bases and J 9 bases, leaving 15 bases between the germline ends. CDR3 sequence: CAISESVFQSRPQHF. The DNA of the CDR3 is TGTGCCATCAGTGAGTCCGTGTTCCAGTCCCGGCCCCAGCATTTT.

The chain has TRBV10-1 and TRBJ2-7, with no clear D. The germline V gene has CDR1 WNHNN and CDR2 SYGVQD (reference sequence). The CDR3 is 12 amino acids. CDR3 in amino acids: CYPGFPICEQYF. The CDR3 region has the DNA TGCTACCCCGGTTTCCCTATATGCGAGCAGTACTTC.

V is TRBV5-1 and J is TRBJ2-5; TRBD2 matches at 14 bases. Germline assignment: CDR1 SGHRS and CDR2 YFSETQ. The CDR3 has 15 residues. V dropped 4 bases and J dropped 4; count of bases not matched to a gene: 3. The CDR3 sequence: CASSPGTSGRETQYF. Written as DNA, the CDR3 is TGCGCCAGCAGCCCCGGGACTAGCGGGAGAGAGACCCAGTACTTC.

This chain connects TRBV5-1 to TRBJ2-2; 9 bases align to TRBD2. Germline trimming cut 1 base from V and 5 bases from J; bases unmatched to any gene: 9. This CDR3 contains 17 residues. Germline assignment: CDR1 SGHRS and CDR2 YFSETQ. CDR3 amino acids: CASSLFSSGRSTGELFF. In DNA form, the CDR3 reads TGCGCCAGCAGCTTGTTCTCCAGCGGGAGGAGTACCGGGGAGCTGTTTTTT.

The J gene is TRBJ1-1, the V gene TRBV7-2; 12 bases line up with TRBD1. CDR1 is SGHTA, CDR2 FQGNSA, per germline. The CDR3 has 16 residues. The V segment lost 6 bases and the J segment 3 bases; nucleotides outside the gene matches: 8. The CDR3 DNA reads TGTGCCAGCAGACCCGGGACAGGGGGCTTCGACACTGAAGCTTTCTTT. It specifies CASRPGTGGFDTEAFF.

There are a few counts of this clone. The chain recombines TRBV19 with TRBJ1-5; D remains ambiguous. This CDR3 contains 15 residues. The V gene's germline CDR1 is LNHDA and CDR2 SQIVND (reference sequence). Between the trimmed V and J ends, which lost 5 bases and 1 base, there was a span of 12 bases. The CDR3 DNA is TGTGCCAGTAGTGTGGGGAGACCCAGCAATCAGCCCCAGCATTTT. It codes for CASSVGRPSNQPQHF.

The V and J genes are TRBV6-4 and TRBJ1-2, with D perhaps TRBD1 (5 bases). In germline, CDR1 is MRHNA, CDR2 SNTAGT. This CDR3 spans 14 amino acids. Trimming cost V 10 bases and J 4 bases, with 19 bases left between them. The CDR3 here is CATKRDSGFYGYTF. The DNA of the CDR3 is TGTGCCACTAAGCGGGACTCCGGCTTCTATGGCTACACCTTC.

The gene calls are TRBV6-1 and TRBJ1-1; D ambiguous. The germline V gene encodes CDR1 MNHNS and CDR2 SASEGT. The CDR3 extends over 15 amino acids. Trimming shortened V by 2 bases and J by 0 bases, and 10 bases separated the two germline ends. In nucleotides, the CDR3 is TGTGCCAGCAGTGAAAATCTGGGCTTGAACACTGAAGCTTTCTTT. It is translated as CASSENLGLNTEAFF.

This chain links TRBV18 with TRBJ1-1, with D possibly being TRBD1 (5 bases). CDR1 is KGHSH and CDR2 is LQKENI in the germline V gene. CDR3 length: 15 residues. V gave up 2 bases and J gave up 7 bases, with 17 bases separating them. For the CDR3, the DNA is TGTGCCAGCTCACCATGGGGGGGGACGTATGATGAAGCTTTCTTT. Translating it yields CASSPWGGTYDEAFF.

This clone was observed a handful of times. The gene calls are TRBV19 and TRBJ2-7, with a weak D call TRBD2 (5 bases). Looked up from germline, CDR1 is LNHDA and CDR2 is SQIVND (reference sequence). The CDR3 runs to 14 residues. V lost 4 bases to trimming and J lost 4 bases, with 14 bases between them. The CDR3 region is CASSRGFTPYEQYF. CDR3 coding DNA: TGTGCCAGTAGTAGAGGGTTTACCCCTTACGAGCAGTACTTC. The full variable domain, its missing parts supplied by reference TRBV19 and TRBJ2-7, is DGGITQSPKYLFRKEGQNVTLSCEQNLNHDAMYWYRQDPGQGLRLIYYSQIVNDFQKGDIAEGYSVSREKKESFPLTVTSAQKNPTAFYLCASSRGFTPYEQYFGPGTRLTVT.

V is TRBV5-1 and J is TRBJ2-5; TRBD2 matches 8 bases. Germline V gene sequence: CDR1 SGHRS, CDR2 YFSETQ. The junction had 3 bases not matched to a gene; V was cut back by 0 bases and J by 5 bases. This CDR3 has 14 amino acids. The CDR3: CASSLGAGEETQYF. CDR3 nucleotides: TGCGCCAGCAGCTTGGGAGCGGGAGAGGAGACCCAGTACTTC.

V is TRBV5-4 and J is TRBJ2-1, with D perhaps TRBD2 (5 bases). Germline loops: CDR1 SGHNT, CDR2 YYREEE (reference sequence). The CDR3 consists of 14 residues. Trimming left V 4 bases short and J 10 bases short, with 18 bases between. CDR3 sequence: CASSVRIAKDEQFF. DNA of the CDR3: TGTGCCAGCAGCGTTAGGATAGCGAAAGACGAGCAGTTCTTC.

This chain joins TRBV6-1 and TRBJ1-1, with a possible D match to TRBD1 (5 bases). Trimming cost V 1 base and J 4 bases, with 7 bases left between them. CDR3 length: 13 residues. Per germline, CDR1 MNHNS and CDR2 SASEGT. The CDR3 DNA follows: TGTGCCAGCAGTGAAGTCGGGGGCACTGAAGCTTTCTTT. It codes for CASSEVGGTEAFF.

Only a few counts were recorded for this clone. The rearrangement uses TRBV19 and TRBJ2-2, with 7 bases that match TRBD2. The V and J ends lost 7 bases and 4 bases, in that order; junction bases with no gene match: 9. From germline, CDR1 is LNHDA and CDR2 SQIVND (reference sequence). The CDR3 loop spans 15 amino acids. The CDR3 DNA reads TGTGCCAGTATCCCTAGCGGACCCTTCACCGGGGAGCTGTTTTTT. It encodes CASIPSGPFTGELFF.

This chain connects TRBV19 to TRBJ2-1; a weak D match, TRBD1 (6 bases). V gave up 6 bases and J gave up 6 bases, with 18 bases separating them. The CDR3 covers 15 residues. The germline CDR1 and CDR2 sequences are LNHDA and SQIVND (reference sequence). DNA of the CDR3: TGTGCCAGTAGCCCGCGGAACCTCAGGGGCAATGAGCAGTTCTTC. This translates into CASSPRNLRGNEQFF.

The chain uses TRBV6-1 and TRBJ2-3; 10 bases agree with TRBD2. The CDR3 is 18 residues long. With V trimmed by 2 bases and J by 0 bases, 8 bases remained unmatched. The germline gives CDR1 MNHNS, CDR2 SASEGT. As DNA, the CDR3 is TGTGCCAGCAGTGAATGGCTAGCGGGAGAACCAAGCACAGATACGCAGTATTTT. It is translated as CASSEWLAGEPSTDTQYF.

The V and J genes are TRBV4-2 and TRBJ1-2; no clear D. The germline V gene has CDR1 LGHNA and CDR2 YNFKEQ. The V end lost 5 bases, the J end lost 8 bases, and 15 bases lay between the germline ends. This CDR3 is 13 amino acids long. Here the CDR3 DNA reads TGTGCCAGCAGCGATCGGGTGTCCGGGGGCTACACCTTC. Residues: CASSDRVSGGYTF.

The V and J genes are TRBV5-1 and TRBJ2-2; D perhaps matches TRBD2 (6 bases). V lost 0 bases, J lost 6 bases, and 12 bases lay in between. CDR1 and CDR2 (germline): SGHRS, YFSETQ. The CDR3 is 15 residues long. CDR3: CASSLVAVSAGELFF. The CDR3 nucleotides are TGCGCCAGCAGCTTGGTAGCGGTCTCGGCCGGGGAGCTGTTTTTT. Together with reference TRBV5-1 and TRBJ2-2, the CDR3 gives the full variable domain: KAGVTQTPRYLIKTRGQQVTLSCSPISGHRSVSWYQQTPGQGLQFLFEYFSETQRNKGNFPGRFSGRQFSNSRSEMNVSTLELGDSALYLCASSLVAVSAGELFFGEGSRLTVL.

In this sample, this clone turned up once. This sequence joins TRBV7-9 and TRBJ2-7; D possibly corresponds to TRBD1 (5 bases). CDR1 is SEHNR and CDR2 is FQNEAQ in the germline V gene (reference sequence). The V end lost 0 bases, the J end lost 1 base, and 13 bases lay between the germline ends. This CDR3 contains 16 residues. In nucleotides, the CDR3 is TGTGCCAGCAGCTTAGCGCTAGGACACTTGTCCTACGAGCAGTACTTC. The encoded protein is CASSLALGHLSYEQYF.

This clone was detected a few times. The chain has TRBV5-1 and TRBJ2-5; maybe TRBD1 (6 bases). The CDR3 is 14 amino acids. Germline-derived CDR1 and CDR2 are SGHRS and YFSETQ. The germline V and J ends were trimmed by 1 base and 2 bases, with 9 bases remaining between them. In DNA form, the CDR3 reads TGCGCCAGCAGCTTGTGGGACAATCAAGAGACCCAGTACTTC. Amino acid sequence: CASSLWDNQETQYF.

CDR3 DNA: TGTGCCAGCAGTGTCGGGACAGGCAGCAATCAGCCCCAGCATTTT. The encoded protein is CASSVGTGSNQPQHF. The rearrangement links TRBV25-1 to TRBJ1-5, with TRBD1 matching 8 bases. The junction had 3 bases not matched to a gene; V was cut back by 4 bases and J by 1 base. Germline loops: CDR1 MGHDK, CDR2 SYGVNS. There are 15 residues in the CDR3.

Only a few counts were recorded for this clone. The V and J genes are TRBV25-1 and TRBJ2-7; TRBD2 is a possible D gene (5 bases). The length of the CDR3 is 16 residues. The V end lost 6 bases, the J end lost 6 bases, and 24 bases lay between the germline ends. Germline V gene data show CDR1 as MGHDK and CDR2 as SYGVNS. In nucleotides, the CDR3 is TGTGCCAGCAGAGGAACCGGACTCTTAGTGTCTGGCGAGCAGTACTTC. Its protein product is CASRGTGLLVSGEQYF.

A few counts support this clone. The chain uses TRBV7-2 and TRBJ1-2, with a weak D call TRBD1 (5 bases). Germline assignment: CDR1 SGHTA and CDR2 FQGNSA. Trimming left V 5 bases short and J 6 bases short, with 19 bases between. The CDR3 length is 15 residues. Here the CDR3 reads CASSRERGGANGYTF. DNA for the CDR3: TGTGCCAGCAGCCGCGAGAGAGGAGGGGCGAATGGCTACACCTTC.

This clone was observed once. The chain combines TRBV30 with TRBJ1-2, with no clear D. From germline, CDR1 is GTSNPN and CDR2 SVGIG (reference sequence). The length of the CDR3 is 11 residues. Trimming pared 2 bases from V and 10 bases from J, leaving 11 bases between. The CDR3 sequence is CAWSTGVFYTF. The CDR3 nucleotides read TGTGCCTGGAGTACCGGTGTGTTCTACACCTTC.

The gene calls are TRBV2 and TRBJ2-2; unclear D gene. V was cut by 3 bases and J by 7 bases, with 9 bases left in between. In germline, CDR1 is SNHLY, CDR2 FYNNEI. The CDR3 is 13 residues long. CDR3 DNA: TGTGCCAGCAGTGATCTGGGCGACGGGGAGCTGTTTTTT. Translated, it gives CASSDLGDGELFF.

With respect to this clone: At one of its ends the junction is not consistent with the germline gene, which may arise from a read error. The V call is TRBV7-9, the J call TRBJ1-1, with TRBD1 as a possible D gene (5 bases). Germline V gene data show CDR1 as SEHNR and CDR2 as FQNEAQ (reference sequence). The CDR3 sequence is 12 residues long. The CDR3 protein is CSSSLAAGRWFF. For the CDR3, the DNA is TGTTCCAGCAGCTTAGCGGCAGGGCGGTGGTTCTTT.

With regard to this clone: The junction departs from germline at one end; a sequencing error may be responsible. The chain is built from TRBV5-1 and TRBJ2-5, with 7 bases matching TRBD2. Looked up from germline, CDR1 is SGHRS and CDR2 is YFSETQ. The CDR3 loop spans 15 amino acids. CDR3 DNA sequence: TGCGCCAGCCAGGCCACCAGCGGGAAGATAGAGGCCCAGTACTTC. Protein: CASQATSGKIEAQYF.

This rearrangement joins TRBV6-5 to TRBJ2-3, with D unresolved. The V gene lost 7 bases and the J gene lost 4 bases, with 15 bases spanning the gap. This CDR3 has 14 residues. Germline loops: CDR1 MNHEY, CDR2 SVGAGI. CDR3 residues: CASTSPVVADTQYF. The CDR3 nucleotides are TGTGCCAGCACCTCCCCGGTGGTGGCAGATACGCAGTATTTT.

This clone was seen once. The chain uses TRBV9 and TRBJ2-3; D possibly corresponds to TRBD2 (5 bases). V was pared by 0 bases and J by 2 bases, with 10 bases between. The CDR3 is 15 residues long. Germline-derived CDR1 and CDR2 are SGDLS and YYNGEE. CDR3 protein: CASSVELAPTDTQYF. Here the CDR3 DNA reads TGTGCCAGCAGCGTAGAGCTAGCCCCCACAGATACGCAGTATTTT.